This entry concerns a single TCR beta chain. Its specificity is not known. V shed 2 bases, J shed 6 bases, and the junction held 12 bases outside the gene matches. Germline V gene data show CDR1 as MNHEY and CDR2 as SVGAGI. The CDR3 runs to 16 residues. Mixed chimerism was transient after nonmyeloablative marrow transplants from related graft donors. Thawed PBMCs were FACS-sorted into unstimulated CD4+CD25+CD127- regulatory T cells, CD4+CD25- non-regulatory cells, CD4 and CD8 cells. The source of the sample is a study of Tregs in tolerant kidney transplant recipients. Findings and caveats of the study: Few patients were studied, so findings need validation in larger groups. Biological reproducibility was not directly addressed in this study. The most relevant donor-specific Treg TCRbeta repertoire apparently came from expansion with activated donor B cells.

Profiled with immunoSEQ multiplex PCR; TCRdb holds only in-frame clones, not every one. Of roughly 80,000 clones listed, over 75% are singletons. The sequencing here drew on CD4+ T cells from blood (PBMCs), taken 24 months after the transplant. The receptor's source is a human patient who received a combined kidney and bone marrow transplant. These T cells may partly come from the graft donor. The chain carries TRBV6-5 and TRBJ2-7, with TRBD2 matching over 8 bases. As DNA, the CDR3 is TGTGCCAGCAGTTACCCGATTGTTAGCGGGAACGGCGAGCAGTACTTC. Protein product: CASSYPIVSGNGEQYF.